This T cell receptor beta chain was captured in a study of shared clonotypes between healthy human individuals. Findings of the study overall: What naive subsets generally showed was a larger estimated richness than memory subsets showed.

Comment on this clone: Its antigen is undetermined.

This CDR3 comprises 14 residues. The germline V and J ends were trimmed by 5 bases and 0 bases, with 11 bases remaining between them. CDR1 and CDR2 (germline): SNHLY, FYNNEI. The method was immunoSEQ multiplex PCR; TCRdb's version includes in-frame clones alone and lacks a portion of them. This sample yields around 2.1 million clones, of which around 95% are seen a single time; 0.1% to 0.15% belongs to the top ten. The sample taken for sequencing was naive CD4+ T cells sorted from blood. Specified subset: CD45RA+ positively selected. V is TRBV2 and J is TRBJ2-7; D not resolved. The TCR originated in a man aged 18 to 30 in good health. The CDR3 DNA reads TGTGCCAGCAGTCCTTACGGCAACTCCTACGAGCAGTACTTC. As protein: CASSPYGNSYEQYF.